The 19 T cell receptor beta chains in this list originate from one sample, sequenced in a study of cytomegalovirus exposure and HLA in healthy donors. The PCR made use of 60 Vbeta and 13 Jbeta primers. Clones were sequenced by immunoSEQ multiplex PCR, and TCRdb holds only the in-frame ones, with some missing. The data show about 150,000 clones, with 60% to 80% seen just once and less than 5% held by the top ten. Sequencing was done on a sample of PBMCs. Source of these receptors: a male donor in good health and CMV-seronegative.

This chain joins TRBV4-2 and TRBJ2-3; D might be TRBD1 (6 bases). The germline V gene has CDR1 LGHNA and CDR2 YNFKEQ. The CDR3 extends over 16 amino acids. Deletions cut 0 bases from V and 4 bases from J, with 14 bases between. The CDR3 region is CASSQDIGQGSDTQYF. CDR3 in DNA: TGTGCCAGCAGCCAAGATATTGGGCAGGGGTCAGATACGCAGTATTTT.

The rearrangement joins TRBV6-5 to TRBJ2-2; TRBD2 might be the D (5 bases). Trimming took off 2 bases at V and 7 bases at J, with 14 bases between the two ends. This CDR3 is 15 amino acids long. Per the germline V gene, CDR1 is MNHEY and CDR2 is SVGAGI. The DNA of the CDR3 is TGTGCCAGCAGTTACGGGGTTTACGGAGGCGGGGAGCTGTTTTTT. The encoded protein is CASSYGVYGGGELFF.

This chain uses TRBV15 with TRBJ1-3; TRBD1 aligns across 8 bases. The CDR3 sequence is 14 residues long. Per the germline V gene, CDR1 is LNHNV and CDR2 is YYDKDF (reference sequence). The V gene end was trimmed by 5 bases and the J gene end by 3 bases; junction bases not matched to a gene: 3. CDR3 DNA: TGTGCCACCAGCGGACAGGGATTTGGAAACACCATATATTTT. Translation: CATSGQGFGNTIYF.

The V and J genes are TRBV5-1 and TRBJ2-1, with 11 bases that match TRBD2. The CDR3 is made up of 14 amino acids. Germline CDR1 SGHRS, CDR2 YFSETQ. V shed 5 bases and J 9 bases; nucleotides not matched to a gene: 7. The CDR3 sequence: CASRLAGVGGEQFF. DNA for the CDR3: TGCGCCAGCAGACTAGCGGGAGTGGGTGGTGAGCAGTTCTTC.

This chain uses TRBV15 with TRBJ1-5; 8 nucleotides agree with TRBD1. Trimming at V came to 3 bases and at J to 5 bases, leaving 6 bases not matched to a gene. The CDR3 length is 15 residues. CDR1 and CDR2 from the germline V gene are LNHNV and YYDKDF (reference sequence). The CDR3 loop is CATSSSDREDQPQHF. CDR3 coding DNA: TGTGCCACCAGCAGTTCGGACAGGGAGGATCAGCCCCAGCATTTT.

V gene TRBV10-2 combines with J gene TRBJ1-2, with D possibly matching TRBD1 (6 bases). V lost 10 bases and J 4 bases, leaving 13 bases between the germline ends. This CDR3 is built from 12 residues. CDR1 is WSHSY and CDR2 is SAAADI in the germline V gene. CDR3 in amino acids: CAILDSFYGYTF. CDR3 nucleotide sequence: TGCGCCATCTTGGACAGCTTCTATGGCTACACCTTC.

CDR3: CASSLLSLYGLAGKNEQFF. The CDR3 nucleotides read TGTGCCAGCAGCTTACTTTCTTTGTATGGACTAGCGGGGAAAAATGAGCAGTTCTTC. The chain has TRBV7-3 and TRBJ2-1, with 12 bases identical to TRBD2. Germline assignment: CDR1 SGHTA and CDR2 FQGTGA. The CDR3 is 19 residues long. V gave up 2 bases and J gave up 7 bases; unmatched junction bases: 15. Combining the CDR3 with reference TRBV7-3 and TRBJ2-1 gives the whole variable domain GAGVSQTPSNKVTEKGKYVELRCDPISGHTALYWYRQSLGQGPEFLIYFQGTGAADDSGLPNDRFFAVRPEGSVSTLKIQRTERGDSAVYLCASSLLSLYGLAGKNEQFFGPGTRLTVL.

This clone was counted a few times. The rearrangement links TRBV11-2 to TRBJ2-7; 7 positions agree with TRBD2. Germline V gene data show CDR1 as SGHAT and CDR2 as FQNNGV. The V and J ends lost 1 base and 5 bases, in that order; junction bases with no gene match: 5. The CDR3 consists of 14 residues. Here the CDR3 DNA reads TGTGCCAGCAGCTTAGCGGGAGGTGGGGACGAGCAGTACTTC. The encoded protein is CASSLAGGGDEQYF. The whole variable domain, remainder taken from reference TRBV11-2 and TRBJ2-7, is EAGVAQSPRYKIIEKRQSVAFWCNPISGHATLYWYQQILGQGPKLLIQFQNNGVVDDSQLPKDRFSAERLKGVDSTLKIQPAKLEDSAVYLCASSLAGGGDEQYFGPGTRLTVT.

On this clone itself: One end of the junction fails to match germline, which may point to a read error. The CDR3 reads CSSSPSGSGDTIYF. The CDR3 DNA reads as TGTTCCAGCAGCCCTTCCGGGTCCGGAGACACCATATATTTT. V is TRBV7-9 and J is TRBJ1-3; D uncertain. The V gene's germline CDR1 is SEHNR and CDR2 FQNEAQ (reference sequence). This CDR3 is 14 amino acids long.

The chain joins TRBV7-6 to TRBJ2-5, with D perhaps matching TRBD1 (6 bases). This CDR3 spans 15 amino acids. Trimming shortened V by 1 base and J by 5 bases, and 14 bases separated the two germline ends. The germline V gene encodes CDR1 SGHVS and CDR2 FNYEAQ. This CDR3 reads CASSLENRVWETQYF. CDR3 in DNA: TGTGCCAGCAGCTTAGAGAACAGGGTATGGGAGACCCAGTACTTC.

This clone has just a few counts. This CDR3 reads CATSRDRGGTDTQYF. The DNA of the CDR3 is TGTGCCACCAGCAGAGACAGGGGCGGCACAGATACGCAGTATTTT. The rearrangement joins TRBV15 to TRBJ2-3, with TRBD1 as a possible D gene (6 bases). The length of the CDR3 is 15 residues. The V end lost 0 bases, the J end lost 1 base, and 8 bases lay between the germline ends. The germline V gene encodes CDR1 LNHNV and CDR2 YYDKDF (reference sequence).

The CDR3 spells CASRGGGEKLFF. DNA for the CDR3: TGTGCCAGCCGAGGAGGAGGGGAAAAACTGTTTTTT. The rearrangement uses TRBV19 and TRBJ1-4; D remains ambiguous. Germline-derived CDR1 and CDR2 are LNHDA and SQIVND (reference sequence). This CDR3 region has 12 residues. Trimming shortened V by 9 bases and J by 8 bases, and 13 bases separated the two germline ends.

Remarks on this clone: One end of the junction fails to match germline, which may point to a read error. The chain combines TRBV7-7 with TRBJ2-2, with 7 positions matching TRBD2. Germline V gene lookup returns CDR1 SSHAT and CDR2 FNYEAQ (reference sequence). This CDR3 spans 15 amino acids. The DNA of the CDR3 is TGTGCTAGCAGCCGGAGCGGGGCCAACACCGGGGAGCTGTTTTTT. It specifies CASSRSGANTGELFF. Full variable domain (missing parts from reference TRBV7-7 and TRBJ2-2): GAGVSQSPRYKVTKRGQDVTLRCDPISSHATLYWYQQALGQGPEFLTYFNYEAQPDKSGLPSDRFSAERPEGSISTLTIQRTEQRDSAMYRCASSRSGANTGELFFGEGSRLTVL.

The chain has TRBV6-5 and TRBJ2-5, with 7 bases lining up with TRBD1. CDR1 is MNHEY and CDR2 is SVGAGI in the germline V gene. Trimming cost V 6 bases and J 6 bases; bases outside gene matches: 7. This CDR3 is 13 amino acids long. This CDR3 reads CASSQQGMKTQYF. CDR3 in DNA: TGTGCCAGCAGCCAACAGGGGATGAAGACCCAGTACTTC.

J is TRBJ1-4 and V is TRBV18; TRBD1 aligns across 7 bases. The junction had 0 bases not matched to a gene; V was cut back by 3 bases and J by 2 bases. The CDR3 covers 14 residues. The V gene's germline CDR1 is KGHSH and CDR2 LQKENI. CDR3 in amino acids: CASSPGQTNEKLFF. As DNA, the CDR3 is TGTGCCAGCTCACCGGGACAGACTAATGAAAAACTGTTTTTT.

The chain combines TRBV4-2 with TRBJ2-7, with TRBD2 matching 7 bases. The CDR3 is made up of 15 amino acids. V lost 0 bases, J lost 4 bases, and 6 bases stayed unmatched. Per the germline V gene, CDR1 is LGHNA and CDR2 is YNFKEQ. The CDR3 bases are TGTGCCAGCAGCCAAGATGGGCGGGGGTGGTACGAGCAGTACTTC. It codes for CASSQDGRGWYEQYF.

The chain is built from TRBV27 and TRBJ2-3, with TRBD1 matching over 8 bases. The CDR3 has 16 amino acids. The V and J ends lost 4 bases and 2 bases, in that order; junction bases with no gene match: 8. Germline V gene lookup returns CDR1 MNHEY and CDR2 SMNVEV (reference sequence). As DNA, the CDR3 is TGTGCCAGCAGTTATAGGGGGGACAGGTACACAGATACGCAGTATTTT. Residues: CASSYRGDRYTDTQYF.

This rearrangement joins TRBV7-3 to TRBJ2-3; a weak D match, TRBD1 (6 bases). Germline CDR1 and CDR2: SGHTA and FQGTGA. Between the trimmed V and J ends, which lost 5 bases and 6 bases, there was a span of 21 bases. The CDR3 contains 16 residues. This CDR3 reads CASSRALGRGMDTQYF. CDR3 in DNA: TGTGCCAGCAGCCGAGCGTTGGGCAGGGGAATGGATACGCAGTATTTT.

This chain joins TRBV7-2 and TRBJ2-5, with 14 bases that match TRBD2. CDR3 length: 16 amino acids. CDR1 and CDR2 (germline): SGHTA, FQGNSA. The ends lost 5 bases at V and 3 bases at J; junction bases unmatched: 5. The CDR3, as DNA: TGTGCCAGCAGCACGACTAGCGGGGGGGCCGAAGAGACCCAGTACTTC. Residues: CASSTTSGGAEETQYF.